The T cell receptor beta chain described here comes from a study of spatial heterogeneity in lung cancer. Across the study: An average of more than ten raw reads was observed per unique TCR and UMI combination.

Time point of the sample: sample taken at primary tumor resection. Whole RNA, isolated from tumor, nontumor lung or frozen PBMC, was sequenced without prior sorting. The CDR3 contains 15 residues. In TCRdb, the 5' RACE reads were re-called with MiXCR into one record per CDR3 protein. Of around 40,000 distinct CDR3 sequences listed, roughly 5.8% are singletons. This clonotype has more than one count but fewer than ten. This specimen consisted of PBMCs, obtained at surgery. The rearrangement joins TRBV21-1 to TRBJ2-7; the listed D gene, TRBD2, was not tested against the DNA. TRBV21-1 is deemed a pseudogene. The TCR comes from a male donor with early-stage non-small cell lung cancer. Here the CDR3 DNA reads TGTGCCAGCAGCGTAAGACTAGCCTGGTCTGGAGAGCAGTACTTC. Its translation is CASSVRLAWSGEQYF.